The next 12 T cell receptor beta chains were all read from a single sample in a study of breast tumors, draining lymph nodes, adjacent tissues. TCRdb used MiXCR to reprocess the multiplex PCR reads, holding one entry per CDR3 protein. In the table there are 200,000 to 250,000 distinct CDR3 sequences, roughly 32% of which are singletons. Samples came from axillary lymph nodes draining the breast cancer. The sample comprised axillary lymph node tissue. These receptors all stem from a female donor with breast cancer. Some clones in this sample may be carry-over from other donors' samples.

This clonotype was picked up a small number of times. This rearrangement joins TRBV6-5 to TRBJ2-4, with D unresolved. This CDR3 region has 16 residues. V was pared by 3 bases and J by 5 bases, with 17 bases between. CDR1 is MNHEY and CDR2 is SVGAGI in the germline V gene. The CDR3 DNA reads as TGTGCCAGCAGTTATACTCATAAGGGTGGGGAAAACATTCAGTACTTC. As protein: CASSYTHKGGENIQYF.

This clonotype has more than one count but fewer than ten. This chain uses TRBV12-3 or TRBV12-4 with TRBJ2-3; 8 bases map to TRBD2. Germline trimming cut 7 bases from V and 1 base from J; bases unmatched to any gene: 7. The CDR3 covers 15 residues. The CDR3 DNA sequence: TGTGCCAGCACCCCTCGGGGGGGGGGCACAGATACGCAGTATTTT. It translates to CASTPRGGGTDTQYF.

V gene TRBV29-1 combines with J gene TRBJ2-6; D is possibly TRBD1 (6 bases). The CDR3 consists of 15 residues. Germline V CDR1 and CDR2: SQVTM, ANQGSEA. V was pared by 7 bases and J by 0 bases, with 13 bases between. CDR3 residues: CSAQQGLSGANVLTF. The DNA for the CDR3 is TGCAGCGCCCAACAGGGCCTCTCTGGGGCCAACGTCCTGACTTTC.

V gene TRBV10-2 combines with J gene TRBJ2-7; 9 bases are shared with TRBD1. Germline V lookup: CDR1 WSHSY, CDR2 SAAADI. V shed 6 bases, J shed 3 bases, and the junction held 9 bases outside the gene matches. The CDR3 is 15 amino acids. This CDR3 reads CASRRGDRDVYEQYF. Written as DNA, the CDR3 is TGCGCCAGCAGGAGGGGGGACAGGGACGTCTACGAGCAGTACTTC.

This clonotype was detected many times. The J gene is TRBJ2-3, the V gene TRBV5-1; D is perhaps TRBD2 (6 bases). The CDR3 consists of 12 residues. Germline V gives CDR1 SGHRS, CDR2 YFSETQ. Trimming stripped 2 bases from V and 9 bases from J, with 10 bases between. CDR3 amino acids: CASSFGGDTQYF. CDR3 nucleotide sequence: TGCGCCAGCAGCTTTGGAGGGGACACGCAGTATTTT.

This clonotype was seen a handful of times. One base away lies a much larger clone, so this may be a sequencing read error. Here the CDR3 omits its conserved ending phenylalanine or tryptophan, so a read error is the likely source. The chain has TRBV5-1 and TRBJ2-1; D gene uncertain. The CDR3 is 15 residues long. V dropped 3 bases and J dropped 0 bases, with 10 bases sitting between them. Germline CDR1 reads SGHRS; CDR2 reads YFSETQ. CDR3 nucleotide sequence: TGCGCCAGCAGCTGGGCTACCAGCTCCTACAATGAGCAGTTCCTC. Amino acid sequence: CASSWATSSYNEQFL.

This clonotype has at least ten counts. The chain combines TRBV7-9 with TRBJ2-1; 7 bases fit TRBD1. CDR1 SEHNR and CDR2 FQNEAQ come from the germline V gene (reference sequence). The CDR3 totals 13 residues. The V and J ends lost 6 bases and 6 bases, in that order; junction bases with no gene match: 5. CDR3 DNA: TGTGCCAGCAGGGCCGGGACAGCCAATGAGCAGTTCTTC. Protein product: CASRAGTANEQFF. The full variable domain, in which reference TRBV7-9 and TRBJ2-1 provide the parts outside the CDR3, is DTGVSQNPRHKITKRGQNVTFRCDPISEHNRLYWYRQTLGQGPEFLTYFQNEAQLEKSRLLSDRFSAERPKGSFSTLEIQRTEQGDSAMYLCASRAGTANEQFFGPGTRLTVL.

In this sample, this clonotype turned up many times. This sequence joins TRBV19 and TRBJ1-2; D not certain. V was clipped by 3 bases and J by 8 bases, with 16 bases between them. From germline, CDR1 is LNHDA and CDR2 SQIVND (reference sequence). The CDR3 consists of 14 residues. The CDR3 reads CASSIGPRLDGYTF. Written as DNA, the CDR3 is TGTGCCAGTAGTATTGGCCCCCGACTAGACGGCTACACCTTC.

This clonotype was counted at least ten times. The CDR3 sequence: CASSTSLARSTDTQYF. In DNA form, the CDR3 reads TGTGCCAGCAGCACCTCCCTAGCGCGAAGCACAGATACGCAGTATTTT. The V and J genes are TRBV5-4 and TRBJ2-3, with D possibly being TRBD2 (6 bases). Per germline, CDR1 SGHNT and CDR2 YYREEE (reference sequence). Between the trimmed V and J ends, which lost 4 bases and 0 bases, there was a span of 15 bases. The CDR3 loop spans 16 amino acids.

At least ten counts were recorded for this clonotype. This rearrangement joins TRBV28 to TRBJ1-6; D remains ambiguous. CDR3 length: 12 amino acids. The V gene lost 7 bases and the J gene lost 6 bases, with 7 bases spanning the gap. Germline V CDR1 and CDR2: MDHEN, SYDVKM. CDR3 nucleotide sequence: TGTGCCAGCAAGGCGGGTAATTCACCCCTCCACTTT. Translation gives CASKAGNSPLHF.

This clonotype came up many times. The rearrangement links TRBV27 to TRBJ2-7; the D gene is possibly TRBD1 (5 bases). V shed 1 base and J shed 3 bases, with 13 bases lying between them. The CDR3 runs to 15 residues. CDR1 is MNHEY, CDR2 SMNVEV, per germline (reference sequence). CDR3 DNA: TGTGCCAGCAGTTTATTCCTGGGGCAGTACTACGAGCAGTACTTC. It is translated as CASSLFLGQYYEQYF.

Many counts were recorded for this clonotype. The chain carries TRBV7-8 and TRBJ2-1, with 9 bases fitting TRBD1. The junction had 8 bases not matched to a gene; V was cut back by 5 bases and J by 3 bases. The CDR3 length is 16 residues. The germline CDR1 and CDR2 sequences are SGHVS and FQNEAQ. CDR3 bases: TGTGCCAGCAGCGTTACTACGACAGGGGGCTACAATGAGCAGTTCTTC. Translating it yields CASSVTTTGGYNEQFF.